This T cell receptor (beta chain) is drawn from a study of vaccination effects on CD4 cells after COVID-19 (dated by TCRdb to between 2021 and 2023). About the study as a whole: Post-vaccine samples across the study were collected a median of 72 days after the second dose, with a range of 14 to 241. In both COVID-19 convalescent patients and infection-naive vaccine recipients, the study compared SARS-CoV-2 spike-specific CD4+ TCR repertoires from before mRNA vaccination with those from after it. The full study included some 10 COVID-19 convalescent patients and several SARS-CoV-2-naive healthy vaccine recipients. In the study, cultures from other donors were sequenced using the Oncomine TCR Beta short-read assay on an Illumina iSeq 100. What the research found in general, with its limitations: In healthy vaccine recipients, vaccine-induced clones were almost all SARS-CoV-2 mono-reactive, with only 1 of 255 being cross-reactive with common cold coronaviruses. At late post-vaccination timepoints, both infection-induced and vaccine-induced clones showed marked clonal contraction, consistent with waning T cell responses. The study was limited by a small number of convalescent patients, and early post-infection timepoints were lacking.

As regards this clone: There is no known antigen for this receptor. No base quality information exists; no much larger clone differs at one position.

Library creation used the immunoSEQ multiplex PCR assay. DNA from the cultured and isolated CD4+ T cells underwent TCR beta CDR3 sequencing. In the paper's pipeline: Non-productive TCR sequences were discarded, and reads were trimmed to the CDR3 region, with only CDR3s of 7 or more amino acids retained. Antigen-specific clonotypes were identified with the MANAFEST web app by comparing expansion in peptide wells against reference cultures. To count as positive, a clone had to show expansion at FDR<0.05 compared with the reference and with all other wells, an odds ratio above 5, and a frequency above 0.1% in two replicate wells. Clonotypes significantly expanded in SARS-CoV-2 spike wells and in at least one common cold coronavirus spike condition were defined as cross-reactive. Using the stringdist R package, CDR3 similarity was measured by Levenshtein distance, and unrooted trees were constructed with ape in R 3.6.1. Imported from immuneACCESS, the table was reduced by TCRdb to in-frame sequences with V and J called. These copies leave out some clones; in studies compared against another copy, an unresolved V gene accounts for under half, and the cause of the remainder is not known. V and J calls and clone size follow that table, whereas D and trimming were derived from the DNA. The sample table holds roughly 27,000 clones, of which about 80% were seen once. The ten largest make up more than 5.5% of the sample.

The CDR3 has 14 amino acids, counting the end cysteine and phenylalanine. CDR3 DNA only is kept here, 42 bases in frame from base 1. The germline ends are 5 bases apart after V is trimmed by 0 bases and J by 0 bases. For CDR1 and CDR2, the germline V gene (reference sequence) lists GTSNPN and SVGIG. In the ViraFEST assay, PBMC were stimulated with viral peptide pools, and TCR sequencing was then used to find antigen-specific CD4+ T cell clonotypes based on their expansion. After 10 to 11 days of culture, CD4+ T cells were isolated with the EasySep CD4+ T cell isolation kit. Participants received two doses of either the BNT162b2 or the mRNA-1273 mRNA SARS-CoV-2 vaccine. Healthy vaccine recipients had no prior SARS-CoV-2 infection, confirmed by negative nucleocapsid antibodies before and after vaccination. About 2.1 million PBMC per well were cultured in IMDM with approximately 5% human AB serum, 8 to 10 IU/ml IL-2 and gentamicin, plus 10 ug/ml peptides. On days 3 and 7, half of the culture medium was replaced with fresh IL-2-containing medium. Unless noted otherwise, every peptide stimulation condition was cultured in triplicate wells. Using Ficoll-Paque Plus gradient centrifugation, PBMC were separated from whole blood and then either used fresh or cryopreserved at -140C. The overlapping peptide pools covered the spike proteins of SARS-CoV-2 as well as those of the common cold coronaviruses HCoV-NL63, HCoV-OC43 and HCoV-229E. The QIAamp micro DNA kit was used to extract genomic DNA from the cultured CD4+ T cells.

The sequencing here drew on CD4+ T cells from PBMCs cultured with SARS-CoV-2 spike peptides, taken after COVID-19 vaccination. In light of the paper, this sample's cell subset or site label describes: SARS-CoV-2 spike overlapping peptide pool stimulation. The sequence was collected from a human donor who received a COVID-19 vaccine. Some clones in this sample may be carry-over from other donors' samples. Recombination linked TRBV30 to TRBJ2-2; the D gene remains uncertain. The CDR3 region: CAWSVGPNTGELFF. In nucleotide form, the sequence is TGTGCCTGGAGTGTAGGTCCGAACACCGGGGAGCTGTTTTTT.